A single sample is the source of the 7 T cell receptor beta chains below, sequenced in a study of shared clonotypes between healthy human individuals (dated by TCRdb to the early 2020s). Libraries came from the immunoSEQ multiplex PCR assay. Sourced from immuneACCESS, this table was stored by TCRdb with only in-frame sequences that have V and J called. A share of the clones is absent; for the studies checked, an unresolved V gene accounts for under half, and the remainder has no known explanation. Recorded for this sample are roughly 2 million clones; 90% to 97% of them occurred a single time. Approximately 0.13% of the sample goes to the ten largest clones. The sequenced material came from naive CD4+ T cells sorted from blood. The intended sense of this specimen's cell subset or site label: CD45RA+ positively selected. These receptors all come from a man aged 18 to 30 in good health.

This rearrangement joins TRBV5-4 to TRBJ2-2; the match to TRBD2 covers 13 bases. The J segment lost 5 bases and the V segment lost 4 bases, leaving 14 bases of the junction unmatched. Germline V gene data show CDR1 as SGHNT and CDR2 as YYREEE (reference sequence). This CDR3 has 19 amino acids. The CDR3, as DNA: TGTGCCAGCAGCCACGGACTAGCGGGAGCTCCAAAAGGGACCGGGGAGCTGTTTTTT. It codes for CASSHGLAGAPKGTGELFF.

This chain joins TRBV27 and TRBJ2-2; 8 nucleotides line up with TRBD2. The CDR3 runs to 16 residues. The V gene end was trimmed by 3 bases and the J gene end by 6 bases; junction bases not matched to a gene: 9. In germline, CDR1 is MNHEY, CDR2 SMNVEV (reference sequence). The CDR3 loop is CASSFRGAGEAGELFF. CDR3 nucleotide sequence: TGTGCCAGCAGTTTCCGGGGAGCGGGGGAAGCCGGGGAGCTGTTTTTT.

CDR3 loop: CASSLAGGIHEQYF. The DNA for the CDR3 is TGCGCCAGCAGCTTGGCGGGAGGGATACACGAGCAGTACTTC. V usage is TRBV5-1 and J usage is TRBJ2-7; 8 nucleotides line up with TRBD2. The CDR3 is 14 residues long. The germline V gene has CDR1 SGHRS and CDR2 YFSETQ. V dropped 0 bases and J dropped 5; count of bases not matched to a gene: 4.

This chain joins TRBV7-9 and TRBJ2-3; 10 bases align to TRBD2. Per the germline V gene, CDR1 is SEHNR and CDR2 is FQNEAQ (reference sequence). The CDR3 has 18 amino acids. The J segment lost 2 bases and the V segment lost 4 bases, leaving 12 bases of the junction unmatched. CDR3 DNA sequence: TGTGCCAGCAGCTCCACCCCACCGACTAGCGGGCTCACAGATACGCAGTATTTT. This codes for CASSSTPPTSGLTDTQYF.

The genes are TRBV11-2 and TRBJ2-5; TRBD1 aligns across 7 bases. With 1 base clipped from V and 5 bases from J, the junction kept 7 bases outside the gene matches. Germline CDR1 and CDR2: SGHAT and FQNNGV. This CDR3 region has 15 residues. DNA for the CDR3: TGTGCCAGCAGCTTAGGCCCACAGGGGTTGGAGACCCAGTACTTC. It translates to CASSLGPQGLETQYF.

This chain uses TRBV18 with TRBJ2-3; 8 bases align to TRBD2. The germline V gene has CDR1 KGHSH and CDR2 LQKENI. This CDR3 region has 16 residues. The junction had 10 bases not matched to a gene; V was cut back by 2 bases and J by 6 bases. CDR3 region: CASSPGTGTRGDTQYF. Here the CDR3 DNA reads TGTGCCAGCTCACCAGGCACCGGGACTAGAGGTGATACGCAGTATTTT. The whole variable domain, remainder taken from reference TRBV18 and TRBJ2-3, is NAGVMQNPRHLVRRRGQEARLRCSPMKGHSHVYWYRQLPEEGLKFMVYLQKENIIDESGMPKERFSAEFPKEGPSILRIQQVVRGDSAAYFCASSPGTGTRGDTQYFGPGTRLTVL.

The chain combines TRBV2 with TRBJ1-1; a possible D gene is TRBD1 (6 bases). From germline, CDR1 is SNHLY and CDR2 FYNNEI. Trimming took off 9 bases at V and 9 bases at J, with 11 bases between the two ends. This CDR3 spans 10 amino acids. The CDR3 region has the DNA TGTGCCAGGAACGGACAGCAAGCTTTCTTT. It yields the protein CARNGQQAFF.